This is a list of T cell receptor beta chains from one sample in a study of regulatory T cells in long-lasting Graves disease. In TCRdb, the multiplex PCR reads were re-called with MiXCR into one record per CDR3 protein. In the table there are 400,000 to 550,000 distinct CDR3 sequences, less than 20% of which are singletons. The same data also went into a second study, on T cells in Graves' hyperthyroidism and ophthalmopathy.

Sequencing was performed on peripheral blood mononuclear cells (PBMCs), taken at new diagnosis, from a patient treated with antithyroid drugs. Receptor source: a woman aged 25 to 39 with Graves disease. The CDR3 runs from the conserved cysteine through the conserved F or W. Fields, in order: J gene, clone size, D gene, V gene, CDR3 protein, CDR3 DNA. The D gene is left open where the match is weak. The size field is filled for only some rows; it gives once, few, many or a size class.

j_call: TRBJ1-4; clone_size: once; d_call: .; v_call: TRBV10-2; cdr3_aa: CASSEFGKRGDEELFF; cdr3_nt: TGCGCCAGCAGTGAGTTCGGAAAGCGAGGGGATGAAGAACTGTTTTTT
j_call: TRBJ2-7; clone_size: many; d_call: TRBD1; v_call: TRBV6-2/TRBV6-3; cdr3_aa: CASSYSSRGLYEQYF; cdr3_nt: TGTGCCAGCAGTTACTCGAGCAGGGGGCTCTACGAGCAGTACTTC
j_call: TRBJ2-7; clone_size: few; d_call: TRBD1; v_call: TRBV20-1; cdr3_aa: CSARGGQGSPYEQYF; cdr3_nt: TGCAGTGCTAGGGGCGGACAGGGATCCCCCTACGAGCAGTACTTC
j_call: TRBJ2-1; clone_size: .; d_call: .; v_call: TRBV9; cdr3_aa: CASSPQHNNEQFF; cdr3_nt: TGTGCCAGCAGCCCCCAGCATAACAATGAGCAGTTCTTC
j_call: TRBJ2-7; clone_size: many; d_call: .; v_call: TRBV5-1; cdr3_aa: CASSQRRGTYEQYF; cdr3_nt: TGCGCCAGCAGCCAGAGGAGGGGTACGTACGAGCAGTACTTC
j_call: TRBJ2-7; clone_size: .; d_call: TRBD2; v_call: TRBV9; cdr3_aa: CASSVQAGGEQYF; cdr3_nt: TGTGCCAGCAGCGTACAAGCGGGAGGAGAGCAGTACTTC
j_call: TRBJ2-7; clone_size: many; d_call: TRBD2; v_call: TRBV20-1; cdr3_aa: CSAQPFLAGFPYEQYF; cdr3_nt: TGCAGTGCTCAACCCTTTCTAGCGGGTTTTCCCTACGAGCAGTACTTC
j_call: TRBJ2-3; clone_size: many; d_call: TRBD2; v_call: TRBV6-1; cdr3_aa: CASSLSGSPRDTQYF; cdr3_nt: TGTGCCAGCAGTCTGAGCGGGAGCCCGCGGGATACGCAGTATTTT
j_call: TRBJ2-1; clone_size: many; d_call: .; v_call: TRBV4-3; cdr3_aa: CASSQAPLASYNEQFF; cdr3_nt: TGCGCCAGCAGCCAAGCCCCACTAGCCTCGTACAATGAGCAGTTCTTC
j_call: TRBJ2-1; clone_size: few; d_call: TRBD2; v_call: TRBV6-1; cdr3_aa: CASSRGVGIYNEQFF; cdr3_nt: TGTGCCAGCAGCCGGGGGGTGGGAATCTACAATGAGCAGTTCTTC
j_call: TRBJ2-1; clone_size: .; d_call: .; v_call: TRBV24-1; cdr3_aa: CATSDLTMGDVGEQFF; cdr3_nt: TGTGCCACCAGTGATTTGACGATGGGGGACGTCGGTGAGCAGTTCTTC
j_call: TRBJ2-1; clone_size: many; d_call: TRBD1; v_call: TRBV18; cdr3_aa: CASEGQAAYNEQFF; cdr3_nt: TGTGCCAGCGAAGGACAGGCCGCCTACAATGAGCAGTTCTTC
j_call: TRBJ2-2; clone_size: many; d_call: .; v_call: TRBV28; cdr3_aa: CASRTTGNTGELFF; cdr3_nt: TGTGCCAGCAGGACTACGGGGAACACCGGGGAGCTGTTTTTT
j_call: TRBJ1-4; clone_size: many; d_call: .; v_call: TRBV20-1; cdr3_aa: CSARDLQQGRLFF; cdr3_nt: TGCAGTGCTAGAGATCTCCAACAGGGTAGACTGTTTTTT
j_call: TRBJ2-1; clone_size: many; d_call: TRBD1; v_call: TRBV7-2; cdr3_aa: CASSREDRGTGSYNEQFF; cdr3_nt: TGTGCCAGCAGCCGGGAGGACAGGGGTACGGGCTCCTACAATGAGCAGTTCTTC
j_call: TRBJ1-4; clone_size: many; d_call: TRBD1; v_call: TRBV5-1; cdr3_aa: CASSPGTVLTATNEKLFF; cdr3_nt: TGCGCCAGCAGCCCAGGGACAGTTCTAACTGCAACTAATGAAAAACTGTTTTTT
j_call: TRBJ1-1; clone_size: many; d_call: TRBD1; v_call: TRBV6-1; cdr3_aa: CASRDRGDTEAFF; cdr3_nt: TGTGCCAGCAGGGACAGGGGGGACACTGAAGCTTTCTTT